The text below deals with one TCR beta chain. The sample comes from a study of blood T cell repertoires in COVID-19. Across the study: Collection of acute and convalescent COVID-19 samples took place in the United States, Italy and Spain.

V was clipped by 5 bases and J by 6 bases; unmatched bases: 1. CDR3 length equals 14 residues. The germline V gene has CDR1 WNHNN and CDR2 SYGVQD (reference sequence). In the authors' methods: Amplification with reference gene primers provided the estimates of nucleated cell counts. This table comes from immunoSEQ multiplex PCR, and its TCRdb copy is limited to in-frame clones, with some not included. V, J and clone size are those of that table, while D and trimming were read from the DNA. The data contain 170,000 or so clones, approximately 88% of them singletons. Enrollees, about 18 to 89 years old, lived in around 23 US areas.

This TCR came from a woman aged 18 to 35 who had recovered from COVID-19. The V and J genes are TRBV10-1 and TRBJ1-6; 10 nucleotides match TRBD1. Specimen: PBMCs or T cells enriched from blood (not recorded which). In DNA, the CDR3 is TGCGCCAGCAGTAGGACAGGGGGTAATTCACCCCTCCACTTT. It codes for CASSRTGGNSPLHF.